This entry lists 14 T cell receptor beta chains sequenced from one sample in a study of control samples from healthy donors and cancer patients. This table comes from immunoSEQ multiplex PCR, and its TCRdb copy is limited to in-frame clones, with some not included. The sample shows approximately 86,000 clones, over 65% of them seen only once. Sequencing used blood. These receptors all come from a woman between 40 and 55 years old in good health.

For the CDR3, the DNA is TGTGCCAGCAGTGAAAGGCGGGGGGGGTTAGATACGCAGTATTTT. Its translation: CASSERRGGLDTQYF. The rearrangement links TRBV6-1 to TRBJ2-3; 9 bases match TRBD2. This CDR3 is 15 amino acids long. The trim removed 2 bases at V and 5 bases at J, leaving 5 bases unmatched. Germline V gene sequence: CDR1 MNHNS, CDR2 SASEGT.

V gene TRBV6-1 combines with J gene TRBJ1-4; TRBD1 is a possible D gene (5 bases). CDR1 MNHNS and CDR2 SASEGT come from the germline V gene. The CDR3 is 15 amino acids. V was pared by 1 base and J by 3 bases, with 9 bases between. The chain's CDR3 is CASSEGRDPNEKLFF. The CDR3 DNA is TGTGCCAGCAGTGAAGGAAGGGACCCTAATGAAAAACTGTTTTTT.

In its sample, this clone was seen a few times. The chain recombines TRBV4-1 with TRBJ2-3; 8 bases are shared with TRBD2. The germline gives CDR1 MGHRA, CDR2 YSYEKL. Losses at the gene ends were 1 base for V and 0 bases for J; bases not matched to a gene: 6. This CDR3 contains 17 residues. The CDR3: CASSQGGGLDSTDTQYF. In nucleotides, the CDR3 is TGCGCCAGCAGCCAAGGCGGGGGGCTAGATAGCACAGATACGCAGTATTTT.

The chain links TRBV9 to TRBJ2-1, with 8 bases aligning to TRBD1. Germline V gene sequence: CDR1 SGDLS, CDR2 YYNGEE. V dropped 1 base and J dropped 6; count of bases not matched to a gene: 9. The CDR3 consists of 16 residues. CDR3 sequence: CASSVQGQAPSNEQFF. The CDR3 DNA follows: TGTGCCAGCAGCGTACAGGGACAGGCGCCTTCCAATGAGCAGTTCTTC.

The chain couples TRBV6-5 to TRBJ1-2; D gene unclear. The ends were cut back, 6 bases at V and 6 bases at J, with 14 bases in the middle. CDR1 MNHEY and CDR2 SVGAGI come from the germline V gene. This CDR3 is 13 amino acids long. The CDR3 DNA reads TGTGCCAGCAGCGACGTAACCTGGAATGGCTACACCTTC. Translated: CASSDVTWNGYTF.

The chain recombines TRBV11-3 with TRBJ2-7; TRBD1 matches 7 bases. Trimming removed 0 bases from V and 2 bases from J; junction bases left unmatched: 7. This CDR3 comprises 16 residues. CDR1 SGHNT and CDR2 YENEEA come from the germline V gene. The CDR3 DNA is TGTGCCAGCAGCTTAGACGGGACAGCCGCTCCCTACGAGCAGTACTTC. Amino acid sequence: CASSLDGTAAPYEQYF. Drawing the rest from reference TRBV11-3 and TRBJ2-7, the complete variable domain is EAGVVQSPRYKIIEKKQPVAFWCNPISGHNTLYWYLQNLGQGPELLIRYENEEAVDDSQLPKDRFSAERLKGVDSTLKIQPAELGDSAVYLCASSLDGTAAPYEQYFGPGTRLTVT.

The CDR3 is CASSQTLAGGTDTQYF. In nucleotides, the CDR3 is TGTGCCAGCAGCCAAACACTAGCGGGGGGAACAGATACGCAGTATTTT. The chain employs TRBV3-1 (or the pseudogene TRBV3-2) and TRBJ2-3; 12 bases are shared with TRBD2. The CDR3 is 16 residues long. The J segment lost 3 bases and the V segment lost 2 bases, leaving 3 bases of the junction unmatched. Germline CDR1 reads LGHDT; CDR2 reads YNNKEL (reference sequence).

Notes on this clone: The sample has other DNA sequences that encode this CDR3 too. J is TRBJ1-3 and V is TRBV3-1 (or the pseudogene TRBV3-2); D is ambiguous. V was shortened by 4 bases and J by 4 bases, with 11 bases between the two germline ends. The CDR3 spans 14 residues. In germline, CDR1 is LGHDT, CDR2 YNNKEL (reference sequence). CDR3 protein: CASSRGSSGNTIYF. For the CDR3, the DNA is TGTGCCAGCAGCCGCGGGAGCAGCGGAAACACCATATATTTT.

V gene TRBV7-2 combines with J gene TRBJ2-1; TRBD1 agrees at 10 bases. The germline V gene encodes CDR1 SGHTA and CDR2 FQGNSA. V was clipped by 8 bases and J by 8 bases; unmatched bases: 21. The CDR3 loop spans 18 amino acids. The CDR3 reads CASLSGTGALAAADEQFF. In nucleotides, the CDR3 is TGTGCCAGCTTGTCCGGGACAGGGGCGCTAGCTGCCGCCGATGAGCAGTTCTTC.

The chain links TRBV29-1 to TRBJ1-2; no clear D. Germline CDR1 is SQVTM and CDR2 is ANQGSEA. Between the trimmed V and J ends, which lost 4 bases and 0 bases, there was a span of 6 bases. The CDR3 has 12 amino acids. The CDR3 is CSVGATNYGYTF. In nucleotides, the CDR3 is TGCAGCGTTGGTGCGACTAACTATGGCTACACCTTC.

This chain links TRBV24-1 with TRBJ2-1; D unresolved. CDR3 length: 13 amino acids. V was pared by 1 base and J by 6 bases, with 6 bases between. The germline V gene has CDR1 KGHDR and CDR2 SFDVKD. The CDR3: CATSDLNFNEQFF. The CDR3 DNA is TGTGCCACCAGTGATTTAAACTTCAATGAGCAGTTCTTC.

This chain uses TRBV25-1 with TRBJ2-2; no firm D call. Looked up from germline, CDR1 is MGHDK and CDR2 is SYGVNS. This CDR3 is 16 amino acids long. V dropped 4 bases and J dropped 3 bases, with 15 bases sitting between them. Here the CDR3 DNA reads TGTGCCAGCAGTGTCCTGTCGGACGGCTACACCGGGGAGCTGTTTTTT. It is translated as CASSVLSDGYTGELFF.

This chain joins TRBV15 and TRBJ2-2; the D is unclear. There are 15 residues in the CDR3. Germline loops: CDR1 LNHNV, CDR2 YYDKDF (reference sequence). V dropped 5 bases and J dropped 1 base, with 11 bases sitting between them. The CDR3 DNA reads TGTGCCACCAGCGGACGGACGGGGAACACCGGGGAGCTGTTTTTT. This sequence encodes CATSGRTGNTGELFF.

The rearrangement uses TRBV5-1 and TRBJ1-1; D uncertain. The V end lost 1 base, the J end lost 1 base, and 11 bases lay between the germline ends. The CDR3 covers 15 residues. Looked up from germline, CDR1 is SGHRS and CDR2 is YFSETQ. As DNA, the CDR3 is TGCGCCAGCAGCTTGAGGGCGAGCGCGAACACTGAAGCTTTCTTT. Translation gives CASSLRASANTEAFF.